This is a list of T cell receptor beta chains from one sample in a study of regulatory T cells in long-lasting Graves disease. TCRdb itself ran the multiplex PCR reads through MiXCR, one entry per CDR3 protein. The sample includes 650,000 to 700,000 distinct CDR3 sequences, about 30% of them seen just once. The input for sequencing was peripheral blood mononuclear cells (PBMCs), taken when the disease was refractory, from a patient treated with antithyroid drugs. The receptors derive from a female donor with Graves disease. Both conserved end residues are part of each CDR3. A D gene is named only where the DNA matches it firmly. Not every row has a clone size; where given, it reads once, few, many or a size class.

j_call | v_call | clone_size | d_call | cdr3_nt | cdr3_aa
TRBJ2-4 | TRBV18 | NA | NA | TGTGCCAGCTCACCCGGGACAAATACATTCAGCCACATTCAGTACTTC | CASSPGTNTFSHIQYF
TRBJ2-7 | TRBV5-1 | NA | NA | TGCGCCAGCAGACTAGACCTCGGGGCCTACGAGCAGTACTTC | CASRLDLGAYEQYF
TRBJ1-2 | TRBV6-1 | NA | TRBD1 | TGTGCCACCCATCGACAGGGATTTAACTATGGCTACACCTTC | CATHRQGFNYGYTF
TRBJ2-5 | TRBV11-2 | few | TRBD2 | TGTGCCAGCAGCCAACAACATAGCGGGCTGAAACAAGAGACCCAGTACTTC | CASSQQHSGLKQETQYF
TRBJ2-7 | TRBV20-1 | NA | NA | TGCAGTGCTAGAGAACAGACCTACGAGCAGTACTTC | CSAREQTYEQYF
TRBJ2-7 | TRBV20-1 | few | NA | TGCAGTGCTAGCAGTCGCATAGGCGAGCAGTACTTC | CSASSRIGEQYF
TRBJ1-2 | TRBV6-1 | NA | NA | TGTGCCAGCGACATAGTCGAAATCGAGTATGGCTACACCTTC | CASDIVEIEYGYTF
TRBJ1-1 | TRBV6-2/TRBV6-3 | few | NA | TGTGCCAGCAGCTACCCTTTTGACAGTGAAGCTTTCTTT | CASSYPFDSEAFF
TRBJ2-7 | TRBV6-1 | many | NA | TGTGCCAGCACCCACAGCTACGAGCAGTACTTC | CASTHSYEQYF
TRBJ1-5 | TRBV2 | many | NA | TGTGCCAGCAGTGAAGCCGGGGCTAGCAATCAGCCCCAGCATTTT | CASSEAGASNQPQHF
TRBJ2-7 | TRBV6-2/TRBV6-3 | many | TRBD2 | TGTGCCAGCAGGCCCCATGGACTAGCGGGAGGCGAGCAGTACTTC | CASRPHGLAGGEQYF
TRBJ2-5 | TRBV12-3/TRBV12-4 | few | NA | TGTGCCAGCAGTTTGCCGGGGCCCCAAGAGACCCAGTACTTC | CASSLPGPQETQYF
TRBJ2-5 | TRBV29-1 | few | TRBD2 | TGCAGCGGCCTAGCGGGAGGTACAGAGACCCAGTACTTC | CSGLAGGTETQYF
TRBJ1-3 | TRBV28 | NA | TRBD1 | TGTGCCGGCAGCCCAGACAGGGTGTCGGGAAACACCATATATTTT | CAGSPDRVSGNTIYF
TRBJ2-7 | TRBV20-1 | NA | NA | TGCAGTGCTAGAGATTACGGGGATCTCTCCTACGAGCAGTACTTC | CSARDYGDLSYEQYF
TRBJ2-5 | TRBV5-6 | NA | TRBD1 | TGTGCCAGCAGCCCTACAGGGGCCGCTGGAGGGACCCAGTACTTC | CASSPTGAAGGTQYF
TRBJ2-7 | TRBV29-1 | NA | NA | TGCAGCGTTGTCTCAGGGGAAAGCTACGAGCAGTACTTC | CSVVSGESYEQYF
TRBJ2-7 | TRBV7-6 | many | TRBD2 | TGTGCCAGCAGACCGGTAGCGGGAGCCTACGAGCAGTACTTC | CASRPVAGAYEQYF
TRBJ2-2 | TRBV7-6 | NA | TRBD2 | TGTGCCAGCAGCTCTAGACTAGCGGAGACGACGAACACCGGGGAGCTGTTTTTT | CASSSRLAETTNTGELFF
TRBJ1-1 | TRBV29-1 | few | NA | TGCAGCGTTGAAGTCGGGGTCCCCGGGGTTTTCTTT | CSVEVGVPGVFF
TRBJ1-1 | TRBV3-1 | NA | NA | TGTGCCAGCAGCCAAGCCGGGAGAGCTGAAGCTTTCTTT | CASSQAGRAEAFF
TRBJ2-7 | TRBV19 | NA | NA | TGTGCCAGTACCCAGGGCATGGGCGAGCAGTACTTC | CASTQGMGEQYF
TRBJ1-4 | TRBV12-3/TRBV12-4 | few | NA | TGTGCCAGCAGTTTATTGGGTCAGATGGAAAAACTGTTTTTT | CASSLLGQMEKLFF
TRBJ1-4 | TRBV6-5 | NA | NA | TGTGCCAGCAGTTACTCTTCAGGGAGGGTTACTAATGAAAAACTGTTTTTT | CASSYSSGRVTNEKLFF
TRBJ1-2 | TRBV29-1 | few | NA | TGCAGCGTTGAAGAGGTAGAGGGAAGGGAAGGCTACACCTTC | CSVEEVEGREGYTF
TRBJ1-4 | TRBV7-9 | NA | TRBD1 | TGTGCCAGCGGACAGGGGGCGTATGAAAAACTGTTTTTT | CASGQGAYEKLFF
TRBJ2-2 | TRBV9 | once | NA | TGTGCCAGCAGCGTAGGTGGTAGACAGAACACCGGGGAGCTGTTTTTT | CASSVGGRQNTGELFF
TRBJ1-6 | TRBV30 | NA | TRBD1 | TGTGCCTGGAGTCCCGGACAGGTCAATTCACCCCTCCACTTT | CAWSPGQVNSPLHF
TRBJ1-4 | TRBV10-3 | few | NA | TGTGCCATCAGTGATTCCCTATCTGATGGGGAAAAACTGTTTTTT | CAISDSLSDGEKLFF
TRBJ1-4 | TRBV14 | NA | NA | TGTGCCAGCAGCCAAGCCCCTCTAGAACGCCCGCTTCTGGGAAAACTGTTTTTT | CASSQAPLERPLLGKLFF
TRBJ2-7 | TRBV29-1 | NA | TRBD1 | TGCAGCGTTGATAAGGGGACAGGGGGCTACGAGCAGTACTTC | CSVDKGTGGYEQYF
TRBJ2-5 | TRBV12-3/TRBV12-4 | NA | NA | TGTGCCACCCCTGGCGGGGCGGAAAAGGTGATCCAGTACTTC | CATPGGAEKVIQYF
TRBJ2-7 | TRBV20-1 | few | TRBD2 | TGCAGTGCTTGCCGACTAGCGGGAGATGAGCAGTACTTC | CSACRLAGDEQYF
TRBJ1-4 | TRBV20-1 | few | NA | TGCAGTGCTGAAACAGGGCGTGCTAATGAAAAACTGTTTTTT | CSAETGRANEKLFF
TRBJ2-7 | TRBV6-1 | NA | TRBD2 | TGTGCCAGCAACAATCCTAGCGGTTCCTACGAGCAGTACTTC | CASNNPSGSYEQYF
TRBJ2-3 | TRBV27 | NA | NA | TGTGCCAGCAGTTTCGGGCAGACTGATCAGCCCCAGTATTTT | CASSFGQTDQPQYF
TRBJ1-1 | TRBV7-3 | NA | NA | TGTGCCAGCAGCTTAGGGCCGTTCAACACTGAAGCTTTCTTT | CASSLGPFNTEAFF
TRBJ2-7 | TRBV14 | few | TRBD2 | TGTGCCAGCAGCCAAGGACTAGCGGTTTACCACGAGCAGTACTTC | CASSQGLAVYHEQYF
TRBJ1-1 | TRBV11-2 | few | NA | TGTGCCAGCAGCTGGACCGTTGAAGCTTTCTTT | CASSWTVEAFF
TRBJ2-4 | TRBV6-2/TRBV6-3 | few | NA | TGTGCCAGCAGTGAAGATTCGGCGGGTATAAACATTCAGTACTTC | CASSEDSAGINIQYF
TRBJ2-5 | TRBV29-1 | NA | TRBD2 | TGCAGCGAAAGACCTGTGGGGCCGGGAGGGGAGACCCAGTACTTC | CSERPVGPGGETQYF
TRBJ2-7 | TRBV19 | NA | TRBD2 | TGTGCCAGCTCCGGGCGGGAGGGCTACGAGCAGTACTTC | CASSGREGYEQYF
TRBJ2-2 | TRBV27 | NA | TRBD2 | TGTGCCAGCAACCCAAGCGGGGGCACCGGGGAGCTGTTTTTT | CASNPSGGTGELFF
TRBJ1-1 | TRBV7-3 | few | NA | TGTGCCAGCAGTCAGGGACATAAGGGTGAAGCTTTCTTT | CASSQGHKGEAFF
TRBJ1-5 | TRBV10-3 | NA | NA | TGTGCCATCAGTGAGTCACCAGGCGCCCGTTTTCAGCCCCAGCATTTT | CAISESPGARFQPQHF
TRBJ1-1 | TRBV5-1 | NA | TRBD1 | TGCGCCAGCAGCTTGAGCACAGGGGGCGTCTTGAACACTGAAGCTTTCTTT | CASSLSTGGVLNTEAFF
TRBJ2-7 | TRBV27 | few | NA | TGTGCCAGCAGACGGGACCGAACGTCCTACGAGCAGTACTTC | CASRRDRTSYEQYF
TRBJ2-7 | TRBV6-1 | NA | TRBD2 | TGTGCCAGCAGTGAAGGGGGTAGCGGGATCTACGAGCAGTACTTC | CASSEGGSGIYEQYF
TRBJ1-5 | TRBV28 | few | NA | TGTGCCAGCAGTTTTCTCGGGGGCGGTCAGCCCCAGCATTTT | CASSFLGGGQPQHF
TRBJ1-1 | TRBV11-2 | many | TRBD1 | TGTGCCAGCAGTTCCGGGACAGGGGACACTGAAGCTTTCTTT | CASSSGTGDTEAFF
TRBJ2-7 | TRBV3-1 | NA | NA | TGTGCCAGCAGCCAAGTCCCCGGTGGGACCTACGAGCAGTACTTC | CASSQVPGGTYEQYF
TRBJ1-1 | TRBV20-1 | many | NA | TGCAGTGCTAGTTTGGGGTCCACTGAAGCTTTCTTT | CSASLGSTEAFF
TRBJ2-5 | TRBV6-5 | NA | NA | TGTGCCAGCAGTTACAAATCAGGGTTTCAAGAGACCCAGTACTTC | CASSYKSGFQETQYF
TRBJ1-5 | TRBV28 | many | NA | TGTGCCAGCAGTTTATACAGGGTGGACAATCAGCCCCAGCATTTT | CASSLYRVDNQPQHF
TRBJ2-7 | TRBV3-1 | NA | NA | TGTGCCAGCAGCCCGTCCGTAGCAGTGAAGAACTACGAGCAGTACTTC | CASSPSVAVKNYEQYF
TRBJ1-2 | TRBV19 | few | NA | TGTGCCAGTAGTAGGGGCAGAACTAACTATGGCTACACCTTC | CASSRGRTNYGYTF
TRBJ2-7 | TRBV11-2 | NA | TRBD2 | TGTGCCAGCAGCCTGGGGGGAGGACTAGAGGTACTTCCCTACGAGCAGTACTTC | CASSLGGGLEVLPYEQYF
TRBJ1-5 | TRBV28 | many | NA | TGTGCCAGCAGTTTAGTACAGGGTATTAGAGGCAATCAGCCCCAGCATTTT | CASSLVQGIRGNQPQHF
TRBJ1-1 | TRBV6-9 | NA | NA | TGTGCCAGCAGTTACGTCGCGAAGAGCACTGAAGCTTTCTTT | CASSYVAKSTEAFF